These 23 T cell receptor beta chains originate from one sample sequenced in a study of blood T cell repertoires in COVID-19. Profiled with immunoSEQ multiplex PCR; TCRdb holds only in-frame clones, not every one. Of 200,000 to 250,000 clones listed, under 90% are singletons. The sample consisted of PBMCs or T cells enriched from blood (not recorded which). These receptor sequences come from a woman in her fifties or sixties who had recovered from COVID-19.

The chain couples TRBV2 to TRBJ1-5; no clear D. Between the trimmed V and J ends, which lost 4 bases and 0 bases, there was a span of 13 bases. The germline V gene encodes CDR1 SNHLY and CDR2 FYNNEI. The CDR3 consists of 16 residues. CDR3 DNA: TGTGCCAGCAGTGGTGTTTACAGCCTTAGCAATCAGCCCCAGCATTTT. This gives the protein CASSGVYSLSNQPQHF.

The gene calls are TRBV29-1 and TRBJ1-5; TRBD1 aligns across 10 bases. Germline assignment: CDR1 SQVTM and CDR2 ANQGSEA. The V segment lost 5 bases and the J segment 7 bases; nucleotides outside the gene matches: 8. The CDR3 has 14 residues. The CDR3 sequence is CSVKDRGADQPQHF. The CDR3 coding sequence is TGCAGCGTTAAGGACAGGGGGGCAGACCAGCCCCAGCATTTT.

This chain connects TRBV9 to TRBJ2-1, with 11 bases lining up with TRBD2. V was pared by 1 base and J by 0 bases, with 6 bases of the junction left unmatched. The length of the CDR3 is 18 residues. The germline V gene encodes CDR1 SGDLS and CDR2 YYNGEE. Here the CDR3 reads CASSVRLAGTHSYNEQFF. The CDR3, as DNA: TGTGCCAGCAGCGTAAGACTAGCGGGGACCCACTCCTACAATGAGCAGTTCTTC.

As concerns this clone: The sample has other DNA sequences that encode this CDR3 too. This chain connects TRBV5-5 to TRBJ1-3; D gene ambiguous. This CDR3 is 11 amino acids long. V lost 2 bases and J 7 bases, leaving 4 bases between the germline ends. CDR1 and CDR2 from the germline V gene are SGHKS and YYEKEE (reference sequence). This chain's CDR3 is CASSFQNTIYF. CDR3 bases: TGTGCCAGCAGCTTCCAGAACACCATATATTTT.

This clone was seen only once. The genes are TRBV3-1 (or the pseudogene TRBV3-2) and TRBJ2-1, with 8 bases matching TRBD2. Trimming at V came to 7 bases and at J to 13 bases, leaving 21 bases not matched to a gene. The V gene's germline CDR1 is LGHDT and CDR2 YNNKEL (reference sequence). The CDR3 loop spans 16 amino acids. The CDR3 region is CASTNVSGVGPSRQFF. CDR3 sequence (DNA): TGTGCCAGCACCAACGTTAGCGGGGTCGGTCCCAGCCGTCAGTTCTTC.

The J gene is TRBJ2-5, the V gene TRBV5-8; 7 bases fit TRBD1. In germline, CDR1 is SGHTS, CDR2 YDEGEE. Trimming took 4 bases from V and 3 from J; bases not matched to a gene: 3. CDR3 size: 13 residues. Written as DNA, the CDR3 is TGTGCCAGCAGCCCGGGACAGAAAGAGACCCAGTACTTC. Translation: CASSPGQKETQYF. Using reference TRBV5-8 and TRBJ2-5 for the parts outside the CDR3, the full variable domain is EAGVTQSPTHLIKTRGQQATLRCSPISGHTSVYWYQQALGLGLQFLLWYDEGEERNRGNFPPRFSGRQFPNYSSELNVNALELEDSALYLCASSPGQKETQYFGPGTRLLVL.

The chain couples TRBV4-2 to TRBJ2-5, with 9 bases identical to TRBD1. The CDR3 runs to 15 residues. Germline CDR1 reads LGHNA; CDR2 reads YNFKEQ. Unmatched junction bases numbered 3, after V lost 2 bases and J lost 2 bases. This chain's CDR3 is CASSQTGQGQETQYF. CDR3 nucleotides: TGTGCCAGCAGCCAAACGGGACAGGGACAAGAGACCCAGTACTTC.

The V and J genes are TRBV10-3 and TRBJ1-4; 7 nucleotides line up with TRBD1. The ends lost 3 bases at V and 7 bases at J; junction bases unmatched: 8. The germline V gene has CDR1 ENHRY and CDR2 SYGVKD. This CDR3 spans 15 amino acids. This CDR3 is CAISEGGTYGEKLFF. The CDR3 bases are TGTGCCATCAGTGAAGGGGGCACCTACGGTGAAAAACTGTTTTTT.

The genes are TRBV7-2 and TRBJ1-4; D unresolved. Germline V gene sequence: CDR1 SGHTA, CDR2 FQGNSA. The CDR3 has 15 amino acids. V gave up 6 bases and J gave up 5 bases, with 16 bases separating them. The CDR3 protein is CASSRPGNWNEKLFF. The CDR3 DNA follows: TGTGCCAGCAGTCGTCCAGGAAACTGGAATGAAAAACTGTTTTTT.

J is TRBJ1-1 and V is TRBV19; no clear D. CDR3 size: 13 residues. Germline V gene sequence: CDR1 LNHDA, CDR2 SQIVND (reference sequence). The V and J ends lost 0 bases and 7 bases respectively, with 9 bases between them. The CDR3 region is CASSIDLRLEAFF. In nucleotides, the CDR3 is TGTGCCAGTAGTATAGATCTAAGACTTGAAGCTTTCTTT.

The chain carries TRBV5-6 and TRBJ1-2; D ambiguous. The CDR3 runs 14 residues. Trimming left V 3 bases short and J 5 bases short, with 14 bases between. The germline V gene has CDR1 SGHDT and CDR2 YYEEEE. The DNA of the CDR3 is TGTGCCAGCAGCTGGAGGCGGGTGGGGTATGGCTACACCTTC. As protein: CASSWRRVGYGYTF. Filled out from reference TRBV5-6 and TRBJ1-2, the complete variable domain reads DAGVTQSPTHLIKTRGQQVTLRCSPKSGHDTVSWYQQALGQGPQFIFQYYEEEERQRGNFPDRFSGHQFPNYSSELNVNALLLGDSALYLCASSWRRVGYGYTFGSGTRLTVV.

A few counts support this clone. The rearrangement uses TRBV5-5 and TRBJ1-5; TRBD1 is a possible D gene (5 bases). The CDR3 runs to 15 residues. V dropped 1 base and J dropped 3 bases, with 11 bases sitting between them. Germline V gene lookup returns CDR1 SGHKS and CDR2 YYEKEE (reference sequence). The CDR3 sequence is CASSLLAGNNQPQHF. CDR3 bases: TGTGCCAGCAGCTTGTTAGCAGGGAACAATCAGCCCCAGCATTTT.

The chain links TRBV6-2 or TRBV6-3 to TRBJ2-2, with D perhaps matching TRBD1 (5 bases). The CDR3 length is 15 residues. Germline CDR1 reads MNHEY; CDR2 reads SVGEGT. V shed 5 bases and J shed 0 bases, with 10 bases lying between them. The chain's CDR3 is CASSLPRANTGELFF. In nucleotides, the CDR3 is TGTGCCAGCAGTCTGCCCAGGGCGAACACCGGGGAGCTGTTTTTT.

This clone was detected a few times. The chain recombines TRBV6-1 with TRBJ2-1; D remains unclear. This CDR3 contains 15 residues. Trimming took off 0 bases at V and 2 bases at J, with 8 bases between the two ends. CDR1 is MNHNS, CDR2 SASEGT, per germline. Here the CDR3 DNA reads TGTGCCAGCAGTGAAGCGAGTAATACCTACAATGAGCAGTTCTTC. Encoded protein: CASSEASNTYNEQFF.

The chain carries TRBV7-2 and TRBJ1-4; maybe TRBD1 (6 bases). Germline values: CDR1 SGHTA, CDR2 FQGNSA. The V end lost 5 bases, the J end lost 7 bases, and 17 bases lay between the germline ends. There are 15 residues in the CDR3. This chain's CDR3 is CASSTKEGGGEKLFF. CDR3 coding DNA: TGTGCCAGCAGCACAAAGGAGGGAGGGGGTGAAAAACTGTTTTTT. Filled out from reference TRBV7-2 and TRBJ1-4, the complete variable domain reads GAGVSQSPSNKVTEKGKDVELRCDPISGHTALYWYRQSLGQGLEFLIYFQGNSAPDKSGLPSDRFSAERTGGSVSTLTIQRTQQEDSAVYLCASSTKEGGGEKLFFGSGTQLSVL.

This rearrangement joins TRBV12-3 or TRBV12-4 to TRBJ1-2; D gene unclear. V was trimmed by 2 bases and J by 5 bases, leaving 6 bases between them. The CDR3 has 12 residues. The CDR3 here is CASSLSVYGYTF. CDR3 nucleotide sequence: TGTGCCAGCAGTTTATCTGTTTATGGCTACACCTTC.

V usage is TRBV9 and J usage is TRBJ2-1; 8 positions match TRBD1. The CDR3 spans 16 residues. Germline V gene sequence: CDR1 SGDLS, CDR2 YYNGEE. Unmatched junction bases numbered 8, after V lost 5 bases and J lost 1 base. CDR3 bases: TGTGCCAGCAGTGCCGGGGGACAGGTTTCCTACAATGAGCAGTTCTTC. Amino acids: CASSAGGQVSYNEQFF.

The CDR3 DNA reads as TGTGCCATCAGAGGGGGACTAGCGGGAGTTTACGAGCAGTACTTC. It specifies CAIRGGLAGVYEQYF. V usage is TRBV14 and J usage is TRBJ2-7; 14 bases align to TRBD2. Germline V gene data show CDR1 as SGHDN and CDR2 as FVKESK. Trimming cost V 10 bases and J 4 bases; bases outside gene matches: 9. The CDR3 length is 15 residues.

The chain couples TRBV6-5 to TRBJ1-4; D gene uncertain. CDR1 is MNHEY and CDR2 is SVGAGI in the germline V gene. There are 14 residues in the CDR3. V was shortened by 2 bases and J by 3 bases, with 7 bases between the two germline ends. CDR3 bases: TGTGCCAGCAGTTACATGGACTCTAATGAAAAACTGTTTTTT. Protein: CASSYMDSNEKLFF.

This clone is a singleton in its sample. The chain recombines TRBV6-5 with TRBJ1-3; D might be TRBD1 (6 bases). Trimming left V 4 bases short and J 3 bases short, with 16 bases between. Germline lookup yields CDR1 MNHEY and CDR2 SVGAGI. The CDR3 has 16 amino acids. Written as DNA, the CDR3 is TGTGCCAGCAGTTTACTTGGGGGGGGCCATGGAAACACCATATATTTT. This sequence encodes CASSLLGGGHGNTIYF.

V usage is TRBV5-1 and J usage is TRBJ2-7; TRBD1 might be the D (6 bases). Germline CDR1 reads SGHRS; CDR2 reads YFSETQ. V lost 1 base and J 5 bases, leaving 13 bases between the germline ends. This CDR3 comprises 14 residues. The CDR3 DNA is TGCGCCAGCAGCTTGTACAGGGTCAGCGACGAGCAGTACTTC. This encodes CASSLYRVSDEQYF.

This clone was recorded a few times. The CDR3 DNA reads as TGTGCCAGCAGCCCCAGTGATAACTATGGCTACACCTTC. Protein: CASSPSDNYGYTF. The V gene is TRBV3-1 (or the pseudogene TRBV3-2), the J gene TRBJ1-2; no reliable D call. The CDR3 extends over 13 amino acids. The V end was cut by 4 bases, the J end by 1 base, with 7 bases between. In germline, CDR1 is LGHDT, CDR2 YNNKEL (reference sequence).

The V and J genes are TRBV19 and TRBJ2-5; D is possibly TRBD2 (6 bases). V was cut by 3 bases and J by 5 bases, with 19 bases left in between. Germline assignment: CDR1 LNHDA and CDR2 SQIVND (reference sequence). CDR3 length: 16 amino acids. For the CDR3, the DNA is TGTGCCAGTAGTATCCTCGGGACTCTACCGGGGGAGACCCAGTACTTC. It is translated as CASSILGTLPGETQYF.